This TCR beta chain was profiled in a study of post-analysis software for immune sequencing data. Overall study context: The disease courses spanned relapsing-remitting, secondary progressive and progressive-relapsing forms of multiple sclerosis. Study-level results: Patients carried a handful of TRBV segments more frequently than controls did, and TRBV5-6, TRBV5-1 and TRBV20-1 were among them. There was significantly lower normalized Chao1 diversity in multiple sclerosis patients than in controls. The F measure placed samples prepared in the same batch into strongly shared clusters.

Losses at the gene ends were 1 base for V and 7 bases for J; bases not matched to a gene: 6. The CDR3 covers 14 residues. Germline V gene lookup returns CDR1 DFQATT and CDR2 SNEGSKA (reference sequence). Unique molecular identifiers were built into the TCR beta cDNA libraries. Using its own MiXCR run on the PCR reads, TCRdb lists one record per CDR3 protein. The sample lists hundreds of thousands of distinct CDR3 sequences, 59% occurring once. Regarding this clonotype: Its antigen remains unidentified.

This TCR came from a girl aged 2 to 9 with multiple sclerosis. This chain uses TRBV20-1 with TRBJ2-1; TRBD2 matches at 8 bases. The sample was blood. The CDR3 reads CSARAGGLGNEQFF. CDR3 nucleotides: TGCAGTGCTAGAGCGGGAGGGCTAGGAAATGAGCAGTTCTTC.